The 5 T cell receptor beta chains reported below all come from one sample, sequenced in a study of metastatic and nonmetastatic thyroid tumors. TCRdb re-clonotyped the PCR reads through MiXCR. The sample carries about 7,000 clones, roughly 29% recorded once. Thyroid surgery was performed in patients who had received no treatment beforehand. Sequencing input: adjacent normal tissue. The receptors were gathered from a female donor with papillary thyroid cancer or a benign thyroid nodule (not recorded which). Some clones in this sample may be carry-over from other donors' samples.

This chain connects TRBV5-1 to TRBJ1-4; 12 nucleotides match TRBD1. This CDR3 is 16 amino acids long. The trim removed 2 bases at V and 5 bases at J, leaving 4 bases unmatched. The V gene's germline CDR1 is SGHRS and CDR2 YFSETQ. CDR3 sequence: CASSFGTGGANEKLFF. CDR3 nucleotides: TGCGCCAGCAGCTTCGGGACAGGGGGCGCGAATGAAAAACTGTTTTTT.

The chain combines TRBV6-1 with TRBJ1-2, with 11 bases aligning to TRBD1. With V trimmed by 1 base and J by 3 bases, 1 base remained unmatched. Germline V lookup: CDR1 MNHNS, CDR2 SASEGT. This CDR3 is built from 15 residues. Here the CDR3 DNA reads TGTGCCAGCAGTGAAGGGACAGGGGGCTACTATGGCTACACCTTC. Its protein product is CASSEGTGGYYGYTF.

This clone is labeled medium-sized (0.01 to 0.1%). The chain recombines TRBV28 with TRBJ2-3, with 14 bases fitting TRBD2. Losses at the gene ends were 4 bases for V and 3 bases for J; bases not matched to a gene: 9. The CDR3 sequence is 18 residues long. The germline V gene encodes CDR1 MDHEN and CDR2 SYDVKM. CDR3 amino acids: CASSSSGTSGGRTDTQYF. For the CDR3, the DNA is TGTGCCAGCAGTTCGTCCGGGACTAGCGGGGGTAGGACAGATACGCAGTATTTT.

This chain links TRBV7-9 with TRBJ1-6, with TRBD1 identical over 8 bases. The CDR3 loop spans 15 amino acids. The J segment lost 13 bases and the V segment lost 5 bases, leaving 13 bases of the junction unmatched. Germline V gives CDR1 SEHNR, CDR2 FQNEAQ (reference sequence). CDR3 sequence (DNA): TGTGCCAGCAGCCTCAATCCGGGACAGGAAAATCCCCTCCACTTT. This encodes CASSLNPGQENPLHF.

With regard to this clone: Relative to the germline gene, one junction end is altered; a read error may explain this. Other DNA sequences in this sample translate to the same CDR3. The rearrangement links TRBV20-1 to TRBJ1-2; 8 bases match TRBD1. Per germline, CDR1 DFQATT and CDR2 SNEGSKA (reference sequence). The CDR3 extends over 15 amino acids. Here the CDR3 DNA reads TGCAGTGCTAGAGTTGGTGGACAGGGTAACTATGGCTACACTTTC. Amino acid sequence: CSARVGGQGNYGYTF.